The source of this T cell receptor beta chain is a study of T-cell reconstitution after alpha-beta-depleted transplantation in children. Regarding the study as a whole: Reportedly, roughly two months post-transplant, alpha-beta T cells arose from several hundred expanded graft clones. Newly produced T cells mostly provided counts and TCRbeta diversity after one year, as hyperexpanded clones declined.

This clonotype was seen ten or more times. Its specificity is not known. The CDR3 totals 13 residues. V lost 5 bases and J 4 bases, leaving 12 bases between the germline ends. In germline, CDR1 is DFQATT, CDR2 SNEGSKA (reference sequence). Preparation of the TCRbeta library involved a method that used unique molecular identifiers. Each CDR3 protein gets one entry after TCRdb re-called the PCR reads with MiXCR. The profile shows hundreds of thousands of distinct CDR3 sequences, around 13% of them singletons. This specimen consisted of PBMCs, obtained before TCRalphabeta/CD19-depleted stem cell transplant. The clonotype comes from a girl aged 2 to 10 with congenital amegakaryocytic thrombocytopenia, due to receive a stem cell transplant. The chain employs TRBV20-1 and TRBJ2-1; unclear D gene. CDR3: CSAAPTVYNEQFF. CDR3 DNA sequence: TGCAGTGCTGCACCTACTGTTTACAATGAGCAGTTCTTC.